This passage covers 22 T cell receptor beta chains from one sample sequenced in a study of shared clonotypes between healthy human individuals. The data were produced by immunoSEQ multiplex PCR, yet TCRdb's version contains in-frame clones alone and is incomplete. The sample carries under 600,000 clones, roughly 79% recorded once. The specimen was PBMCs. The receptors originated from a woman between 40 and 50 years old in good health. Some clones in this sample may be carry-over from other donors' samples.

The V gene is TRBV6-5, the J gene TRBJ2-7, with 7 bases fitting TRBD1. CDR1 is MNHEY and CDR2 is SVGAGI in the germline V gene. J lost 0 bases, V lost 5 bases, and 7 bases had no gene match. CDR3 size: 15 residues. The CDR3, as DNA: TGTGCCAGCAGTACCCTGGACAGGAGCTCCTACGAGCAGTACTTC. The encoded protein is CASSTLDRSSYEQYF.

For the CDR3, the DNA is TGCGCCAGCAGCTTGGCAGCAGATAAAAACATTCAGTACTTC. Translation gives CASSLAADKNIQYF. The gene calls are TRBV5-1 and TRBJ2-4; D remains unclear. Trimming left V 0 bases short and J 4 bases short, with 8 bases between. The CDR3 consists of 14 residues. Germline values: CDR1 SGHRS, CDR2 YFSETQ.

As regards this clone: One junction end disagrees with the germline gene, perhaps due to a read error. The sample has other DNA sequences that encode this CDR3 too. This chain uses TRBV7-9 with TRBJ1-5, with TRBD1 identical over 7 bases. Germline CDR1 SEHNR, CDR2 FQNEAQ (reference sequence). There are 14 residues in the CDR3. The CDR3 here is CARADRERGEPQHF. The CDR3 coding sequence is TGTGCCAGAGCCGACAGGGAGCGTGGGGAGCCCCAGCACTTT.

The chain recombines TRBV5-1 with TRBJ2-3; the D gene is possibly TRBD1 (6 bases). Between the trimmed V and J ends, which lost 1 base and 2 bases, there was a span of 11 bases. The CDR3 covers 15 residues. CDR1 and CDR2 from the germline V gene are SGHRS and YFSETQ. The CDR3 DNA reads TGCGCCAGCAGCTTGTCCAGGGGCCCCACAGATACGCAGTATTTT. This encodes CASSLSRGPTDTQYF.

A remark on this clone: The sample carries other DNA sequences with the same CDR3. The rearrangement links TRBV11-2 to TRBJ2-1; 10 bases line up with TRBD2. The CDR3 has 17 residues. Germline lookup yields CDR1 SGHAT and CDR2 FQNNGV. Trimming took 1 base from V and 2 from J; bases not matched to a gene: 5. CDR3 bases: TGTGCCAGCAGCTTAGCTCCCCTAGCGGGGGCCTACAATGAGCAGTTCTTC. It specifies CASSLAPLAGAYNEQFF.

The chain uses TRBV4-1 and TRBJ2-2; D could derive from TRBD1 or TRBD2 (5 bases each). The germline V gene has CDR1 MGHRA and CDR2 YSYEKL. This CDR3 is built from 13 residues. The V and J ends lost 3 bases and 11 bases respectively, with 13 bases between them. This CDR3 is CASSHGATRELFF. CDR3 DNA: TGCGCCAGCAGCCACGGGGCCACCAGAGAGCTGTTTTTT.

V is TRBV19 and J is TRBJ1-5; a weak D match, TRBD1 (6 bases). This CDR3 region has 13 residues. V was shortened by 7 bases and J by 5 bases, with 12 bases between the two germline ends. Per germline, CDR1 LNHDA and CDR2 SQIVND (reference sequence). CDR3 sequence reads: CASKQSGDQPQHF. CDR3 bases: TGTGCCAGTAAGCAGTCAGGGGATCAGCCCCAGCATTTT. Combining the CDR3 with reference TRBV19 and TRBJ1-5 gives the whole variable domain DGGITQSPKYLFRKEGQNVTLSCEQNLNHDAMYWYRQDPGQGLRLIYYSQIVNDFQKGDIAEGYSVSREKKESFPLTVTSAQKNPTAFYLCASKQSGDQPQHFGDGTRLSIL.

This clone was recorded at least ten times. V is TRBV6-5 and J is TRBJ2-7; D not resolved. Between the trimmed V and J ends, which lost 6 bases and 1 base, there was a span of 16 bases. This CDR3 region has 15 residues. The germline V gene encodes CDR1 MNHEY and CDR2 SVGAGI. CDR3 DNA sequence: TGTGCCAGCAGCCTTAGCTCTTTGGGATCCTACGAGCAGTACTTC. It is translated as CASSLSSLGSYEQYF.

This chain links TRBV27 with TRBJ1-1; possible D gene TRBD1, 5 bases. Germline CDR1 MNHEY, CDR2 SMNVEV (reference sequence). This CDR3 comprises 14 residues. V lost 4 bases and J lost 1, with 10 bases in between. The CDR3 sequence: CASSYRGSNTEAFF. In DNA form, the CDR3 reads TGTGCCAGCAGTTATCGGGGCTCGAACACTGAAGCTTTCTTT.

This clone was seen a single time. Different DNA sequences within this sample yield the same CDR3. The gene calls are TRBV28 and TRBJ2-3; D uncertain. CDR3 length: 13 residues. In germline, CDR1 is MDHEN, CDR2 SYDVKM. V was shortened by 3 bases and J by 2 bases, with 6 bases between the two germline ends. CDR3 amino acids: CASSLGATDTQYF. The CDR3 DNA follows: TGTGCCAGCAGTTTGGGTGCCACAGATACGCAGTATTTT.

The chain has TRBV4-2 and TRBJ2-7, with 7 bases fitting TRBD2. The CDR3 is made up of 14 amino acids. The junction had 4 bases not matched to a gene; V was cut back by 3 bases and J by 2 bases. Germline V gene lookup returns CDR1 LGHNA and CDR2 YNFKEQ. As DNA, the CDR3 is TGTGCCAGCAGCCAGGCGGGAGCAACCTACGAGCAGTACTTC. Protein product: CASSQAGATYEQYF.

V gene TRBV14 combines with J gene TRBJ2-1; the D gene could be TRBD1 or TRBD2 (5 bases each). There are 14 residues in the CDR3. V lost 0 bases to trimming and J lost 7 bases, with 10 bases between them. Germline V CDR1 and CDR2: SGHDN, FVKESK. DNA of the CDR3: TGTGCCAGCAGCCAAGATCTGAGGGGAAATGAGCAGTTCTTC. This gives the protein CASSQDLRGNEQFF.

CDR3 sequence reads: CASSLVGQGSYTF. CDR3 DNA sequence: TGTGCCAGCAGCTTAGTAGGACAGGGATCCTACACCTTC. The V and J genes are TRBV7-9 and TRBJ1-2; TRBD1 agrees at 8 bases. Trimming cost V 1 base and J 10 bases; bases outside gene matches: 5. Germline CDR1 and CDR2: SEHNR and FQNEAQ (reference sequence). The CDR3 is 13 residues long.

The chain carries TRBV19 and TRBJ2-3, with a weak D call TRBD1 (5 bases). Germline assignment: CDR1 LNHDA and CDR2 SQIVND (reference sequence). This CDR3 has 11 residues. V lost 5 bases and J 9 bases, leaving 9 bases between the germline ends. The CDR3 loop reads CASSQGRTQYF. Here the CDR3 DNA reads TGTGCCAGTAGTCAGGGTAGGACGCAGTATTTT.

J is TRBJ2-7 and V is TRBV29-1; the match to TRBD2 covers 9 bases. The junction had 13 bases not matched to a gene; V was cut back by 4 bases and J by 12 bases. Germline V gene data show CDR1 as SQVTM and CDR2 as ANQGSEA. The CDR3 is 13 amino acids. The CDR3 coding sequence is TGCAGCGTTGCCGTAGCGGGAGAATCCTACCGGTACTTC. Amino acid sequence: CSVAVAGESYRYF.

For this clone: The identical CDR3 is also encoded by other nucleotide sequences in the sample. The rearrangement uses TRBV19 and TRBJ2-7; 10 bases fit TRBD2. The CDR3 runs 14 residues. V dropped 2 bases and J dropped 3; count of bases not matched to a gene: 1. CDR1 LNHDA and CDR2 SQIVND come from the germline V gene (reference sequence). In DNA, the CDR3 is TGTGCCAGTAGTATAAGACTAGCGGGCTACGAGCAGTACTTC. Amino acid sequence: CASSIRLAGYEQYF.

The V and J genes are TRBV7-9 and TRBJ2-3, with 8 bases matching TRBD2. Germline V gives CDR1 SEHNR, CDR2 FQNEAQ (reference sequence). Trimming cost V 1 base and J 3 bases; bases outside gene matches: 6. This CDR3 is built from 16 residues. CDR3 sequence reads: CASSLGVGGRTDTQYF. Written as DNA, the CDR3 is TGTGCCAGCAGCTTAGGAGTTGGCGGGAGGACAGATACGCAGTATTTT.

The rearrangement uses TRBV21-1 and TRBJ2-1; the DNA was not used to check the table's D call, TRBD2. TRBV21-1 is noted as a pseudogene. The CDR3 is 15 amino acids. The CDR3 here is CASSKVRTRRNEQFF. CDR3 sequence (DNA): TGTGCCAGCAGCAAAGTTAGGACGAGGAGGAATGAGCAGTTCTTC.

This clone appeared a few times. The rearrangement links TRBV18 to TRBJ1-3; no clear D gene. The germline V and J ends were trimmed by 3 bases and 1 base, with 16 bases remaining between them. Germline V gene lookup returns CDR1 KGHSH and CDR2 LQKENI. The CDR3 extends over 17 amino acids. CDR3 protein: CASSPTGSPFSGNTIYF. In DNA form, the CDR3 reads TGTGCCAGCTCACCCACGGGCAGCCCTTTTTCTGGAAACACCATATATTTT.

This clone was seen a single time. The rearrangement joins TRBV27 to TRBJ2-3, with 8 bases matching TRBD2. CDR1 is MNHEY and CDR2 is SMNVEV in the germline V gene (reference sequence). J lost 1 base, V lost 2 bases, and 2 bases had no gene match. The CDR3 loop spans 15 amino acids. CDR3 region: CASSLSGGRTDTQYF. The CDR3 DNA reads as TGTGCCAGCAGTTTAAGCGGGGGCCGCACAGATACGCAGTATTTT.

J is TRBJ2-5 and V is TRBV6-1; D not resolved. V lost 8 bases and J 3 bases, leaving 7 bases between the germline ends. The CDR3 consists of 11 residues. Germline V lookup: CDR1 MNHNS, CDR2 SASEGT. CDR3 sequence reads: CASQVEETQYF. CDR3 DNA: TGTGCCAGCCAAGTTGAAGAGACCCAGTACTTC.

In its sample, this clone was seen a few times. V gene TRBV2 combines with J gene TRBJ2-7; 7 bases are a match to TRBD2. V gave up 7 bases and J gave up 0 bases; unmatched junction bases: 3. Germline CDR1 and CDR2: SNHLY and FYNNEI. This CDR3 is 13 amino acids long. The CDR3 reads CASTRDYSYEQYF. For the CDR3, the DNA is TGTGCCAGCACCCGGGACTACTCCTACGAGCAGTACTTC.